A selection of T cell receptor beta chains follows, all from one sample in a study of cytomegalovirus exposure and HLA in healthy donors. Clones were read by immunoSEQ multiplex PCR, and TCRdb kept only the in-frame ones, dropping some. This table has 45,000 to 65,000 clones, about 84% appearing once. Sample: PBMCs. The receptors derive from a man under 40 in good health and CMV-seronegative. Both conserved end residues are part of each CDR3. Fields, in order: V gene, D gene, J gene, clone size, CDR3 protein, CDR3 DNA. The D gene is left open where the match is weak. Expanded clones get a size class; other rows say once, few or many, or leave the size out.

v_call: TRBV4-1
d_call: TRBD1
j_call: TRBJ2-2
clone_size: -
cdr3_aa: CASSLDRATGELFF
cdr3_nt: TGCGCCAGCAGCCTTGACAGGGCCACCGGGGAGCTGTTTTTT

v_call: TRBV19
d_call: TRBD1
j_call: TRBJ1-5
clone_size: -
cdr3_aa: CASSRRTGGSQPQHF
cdr3_nt: TGTGCCAGTAGCCGCCGGACAGGGGGCTCTCAGCCCCAGCATTTT

v_call: TRBV7-9
d_call: TRBD2
j_call: TRBJ2-5
clone_size: few
cdr3_aa: CASSSGGLETQYF
cdr3_nt: TGTGCCAGCAGCTCGGGGGGGCTAGAGACCCAGTACTTC

v_call: TRBV5-1
d_call: -
j_call: TRBJ2-1
clone_size: -
cdr3_aa: CASSYDTDRRYEQFF
cdr3_nt: TGCGCCAGCAGCTACGATACTGACAGAAGATATGAGCAGTTCTTC

v_call: TRBV19
d_call: -
j_call: TRBJ1-1
clone_size: -
cdr3_aa: CASSTRINTEAFF
cdr3_nt: TGTGCCAGTAGTACGCGGATAAACACTGAAGCTTTCTTT

v_call: TRBV4-3
d_call: -
j_call: TRBJ2-7
clone_size: -
cdr3_aa: CASSQEIVGYEQYF
cdr3_nt: TGCGCCAGCAGCCAAGAAATCGTCGGGTACGAGCAGTACTTC

v_call: TRBV4-2
d_call: TRBD1
j_call: TRBJ1-2
clone_size: -
cdr3_aa: CASSQEGGSGYTF
cdr3_nt: TGTGCCAGCAGCCAAGAAGGGGGCAGTGGCTACACCTTC

v_call: TRBV5-1
d_call: TRBD1
j_call: TRBJ2-2
clone_size: -
cdr3_aa: CASSLGPGGLSGELFF
cdr3_nt: TGCGCCAGCAGCTTGGGACCAGGGGGTCTTTCCGGGGAGCTGTTTTTT

v_call: TRBV4-3
d_call: -
j_call: TRBJ2-7
clone_size: -
cdr3_aa: CASSQDDDMWYEQYF
cdr3_nt: TGCGCCAGCAGCCAAGATGATGACATGTGGTACGAGCAGTACTTC

v_call: TRBV6-5
d_call: -
j_call: TRBJ2-3
clone_size: -
cdr3_aa: CASSYPERTDTQYF
cdr3_nt: TGTGCCAGCAGTTACCCGGAGCGCACAGATACGCAGTATTTT

v_call: TRBV29-1
d_call: -
j_call: TRBJ2-3
clone_size: once
cdr3_aa: CSAVPGVHGTDTQYF
cdr3_nt: TGCAGCGCCGTGCCCGGGGTCCATGGCACAGATACGCAGTATTTT

v_call: TRBV19
d_call: TRBD1
j_call: TRBJ1-1
clone_size: few
cdr3_aa: CASSTPQGEVTEAFF
cdr3_nt: TGTGCCAGTAGTACCCCACAGGGGGAGGTCACTGAAGCTTTCTTT

v_call: TRBV18
d_call: TRBD1
j_call: TRBJ1-6
clone_size: -
cdr3_aa: CASSPLGTGDPSPLHF
cdr3_nt: TGTGCCAGCTCACCCTTAGGGACAGGGGACCCTTCACCCCTCCACTTT

v_call: TRBV19
d_call: -
j_call: TRBJ1-5
clone_size: -
cdr3_aa: CASSILGQYSNQPQHF
cdr3_nt: TGTGCCAGTAGTATACTGGGACAATATAGCAATCAGCCCCAGCATTTT

v_call: TRBV28
d_call: TRBD1
j_call: TRBJ1-4
clone_size: -
cdr3_aa: CASSLTGGYNEKLFF
cdr3_nt: TGTGCCAGCAGCCTGACAGGGGGTTATAATGAAAAACTGTTTTTT

v_call: TRBV27
d_call: TRBD2
j_call: TRBJ2-7
clone_size: -
cdr3_aa: CASSRPSRGAYEQYF
cdr3_nt: TGTGCCAGCAGTCGTCCATCCCGGGGGGCCTACGAGCAGTACTTC

v_call: TRBV27
d_call: TRBD2
j_call: TRBJ2-3
clone_size: -
cdr3_aa: CASSSGTSGTTSTDTQYF
cdr3_nt: TGTGCCAGCAGTTCGGGGACTAGCGGGACCACTAGCACAGATACGCAGTATTTT

v_call: TRBV5-1
d_call: TRBD2
j_call: TRBJ2-4
clone_size: -
cdr3_aa: CASSPDGRDDIQYF
cdr3_nt: TGCGCCAGCAGCCCGGACGGGAGGGACGACATTCAGTACTTC

v_call: TRBV27
d_call: -
j_call: TRBJ2-3
clone_size: -
cdr3_aa: CASRPHRAQADTQYF
cdr3_nt: TGTGCCAGCAGACCCCACAGGGCGCAGGCAGATACGCAGTATTTT

v_call: TRBV30
d_call: -
j_call: TRBJ1-1
clone_size: -
cdr3_aa: CAWTHMDRQNTEAFF
cdr3_nt: TGTGCCTGGACCCATATGGACAGACAGAACACTGAAGCTTTCTTT

v_call: TRBV6-5
d_call: -
j_call: TRBJ1-4
clone_size: -
cdr3_aa: CASRMGTYSEKLFF
cdr3_nt: TGTGCCAGCAGGATGGGGACATATTCAGAAAAACTGTTTTTT

v_call: TRBV30
d_call: -
j_call: TRBJ2-7
clone_size: -
cdr3_aa: CAWSPGYEQYF
cdr3_nt: TGTGCCTGGAGTCCAGGCTACGAGCAGTACTTC